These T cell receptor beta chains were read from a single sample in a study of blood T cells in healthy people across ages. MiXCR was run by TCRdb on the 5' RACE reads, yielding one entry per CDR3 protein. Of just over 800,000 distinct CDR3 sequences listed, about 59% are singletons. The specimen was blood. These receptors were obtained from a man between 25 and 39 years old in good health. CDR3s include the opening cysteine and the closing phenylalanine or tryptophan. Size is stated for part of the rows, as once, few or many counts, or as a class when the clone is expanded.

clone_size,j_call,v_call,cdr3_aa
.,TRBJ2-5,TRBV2,CASSDSGTDQETQYF
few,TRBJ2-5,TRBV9,CASSVGGTGTIKTQYF
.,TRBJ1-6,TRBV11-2,CASSSFMNSPLHF
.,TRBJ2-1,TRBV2,CASSALGIGDEQFF
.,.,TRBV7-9,CASSRTSDSYEQYF
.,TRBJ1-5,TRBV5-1,CASSLDSRSNQPQHF
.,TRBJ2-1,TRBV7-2,CAGSDWGGAGSYNEQFF
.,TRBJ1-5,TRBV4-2,CASSQDVRREGQPQHF
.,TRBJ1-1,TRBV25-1,CASSVEQGGTEAFF
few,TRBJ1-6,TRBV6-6,CASSYRGEVGDSPLHF
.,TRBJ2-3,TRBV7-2,CASSFQAAGGARTQYF
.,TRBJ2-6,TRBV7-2,CASRQSGANVLTF
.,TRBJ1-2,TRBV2,CASSEIPPDSNYGYTF
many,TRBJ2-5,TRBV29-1,CSVESVGETQYF
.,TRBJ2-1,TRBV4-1,CASSRRLAPGNEQFF
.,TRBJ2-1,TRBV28,CASSSGTGQIHEQFF
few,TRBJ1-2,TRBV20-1,CSARTPTGDGYGYTF
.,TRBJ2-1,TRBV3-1,CASSHGGAHNEQFF